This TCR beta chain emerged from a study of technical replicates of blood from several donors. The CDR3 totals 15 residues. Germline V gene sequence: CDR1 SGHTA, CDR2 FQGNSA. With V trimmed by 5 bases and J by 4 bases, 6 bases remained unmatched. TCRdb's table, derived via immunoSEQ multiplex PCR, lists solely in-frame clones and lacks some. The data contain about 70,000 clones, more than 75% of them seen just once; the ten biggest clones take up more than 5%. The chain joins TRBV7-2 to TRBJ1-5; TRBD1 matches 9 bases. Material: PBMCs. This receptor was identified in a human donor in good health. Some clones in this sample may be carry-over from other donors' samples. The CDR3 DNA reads TGTGCCAGCAGCACACAGGGGGCCGCAAATCAGCCCCAGCATTTT. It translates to CASSTQGAANQPQHF.